The 12 T cell receptor beta chains presented below share a single source sample, sequenced in a study of identical twins. MiXCR was run by TCRdb on the 5' RACE reads, yielding one entry per CDR3 protein. The sample lists more than 400,000 distinct CDR3 sequences; over 12% were seen once. The same sample was also used in a study of yellow fever vaccine responses in identical twins.

The source material was CD4+ T cells sorted from blood. These receptors originate from a woman aged 18-29 years in good health.

This clonotype was observed a few times. The rearrangement uses TRBV12-3 or TRBV12-4 and TRBJ2-1; 7 bases agree with TRBD1. This CDR3 has 17 amino acids. The V and J ends lost 0 bases and 3 bases, in that order; junction bases with no gene match: 8. The CDR3 loop is CASSLAPTGDSYNEQFF. In nucleotides, the CDR3 is TGTGCCAGCAGTTTAGCCCCCACAGGGGATAGCTACAATGAGCAGTTCTTC.

The chain carries TRBV5-1 and TRBJ2-5, with 8 bases aligning to TRBD1. CDR1 and CDR2 from the germline V gene are SGHRS and YFSETQ. V trimming: 3 bases; J trimming: 3 bases; junction bases outside the gene matches: 4. This CDR3 region has 14 residues. The CDR3 spells CASSWGTGEETQYF. CDR3 bases: TGCGCCAGCAGCTGGGGGACAGGCGAAGAGACCCAGTACTTC.

This clonotype was counted a few times. This chain connects TRBV7-8 to TRBJ2-1, with 8 bases that match TRBD2. Germline trimming cut 6 bases from V and 5 bases from J; bases unmatched to any gene: 15. Germline values: CDR1 SGHVS, CDR2 FQNEAQ. The CDR3 loop spans 17 amino acids. This CDR3 reads CASRYTPGGALNNEQFF. CDR3 bases: TGTGCCAGCAGATATACACCCGGGGGGGCACTTAACAATGAGCAGTTCTTC.

The sample holds a few counts of this clonotype. This chain connects TRBV20-1 to TRBJ2-1, with D tentatively TRBD1 (6 bases). CDR1 DFQATT and CDR2 SNEGSKA come from the germline V gene (reference sequence). V was trimmed by 1 base and J by 0 bases, leaving 13 bases between them. This CDR3 spans 16 amino acids. As DNA, the CDR3 is TGCAGTGCTAGAGTCACGGCAGGGGTCTCCTACAATGAGCAGTTCTTC. This translates into CSARVTAGVSYNEQFF.

This clonotype was observed a handful of times. V usage is TRBV20-1 and J usage is TRBJ1-2, with TRBD1 matching over 10 bases. The CDR3 is 15 residues long. After removal of 0 bases from V and 4 bases from J, the junction contained 5 bases not matched to a gene. Per the germline V gene, CDR1 is DFQATT and CDR2 is SNEGSKA (reference sequence). CDR3 sequence: CSARDGTGDIYGYTF. CDR3 in DNA: TGCAGTGCTAGAGACGGGACAGGGGACATCTATGGCTACACCTTC.

The chain uses TRBV3-1 and TRBJ2-5; no firm D call. CDR1 and CDR2 from the germline V gene are LGHDT and YNNKEL (reference sequence). The CDR3 totals 14 residues. Trimming removed 1 base at V and 5 bases at J, with 11 bases between. CDR3 in DNA: TGTGCCAGCAGCCAAGGACGAGTTTTCGAGACCCAGTACTTC. Its protein product is CASSQGRVFETQYF.

This clonotype came up a few times. The chain has TRBV5-8 and TRBJ2-3, with 8 positions matching TRBD1. The germline gives CDR1 SGHTS, CDR2 YDEGEE. This CDR3 is 14 amino acids long. J lost 6 bases, V lost 5 bases, and 8 bases had no gene match. The CDR3 is CASSPWTGFDTQYF. The DNA of the CDR3 is TGTGCCAGCAGTCCCTGGACAGGGTTCGATACGCAGTATTTT.

V gene TRBV10-1 combines with J gene TRBJ2-1; 14 bases match TRBD2. The CDR3 sequence is 15 residues long. The trim removed 3 bases at V and 6 bases at J, leaving 1 base unmatched. Germline assignment: CDR1 WNHNN and CDR2 SYGVQD (reference sequence). CDR3 loop: CASSEGTSGSNEQFF. The CDR3 bases are TGCGCCAGCAGTGAAGGGACTAGCGGGAGCAATGAGCAGTTCTTC.

This clonotype has a handful of counts. The V gene is TRBV12-3 or TRBV12-4, the J gene TRBJ2-7, with 12 bases that match TRBD2. The CDR3 sequence is 13 residues long. V gave up 6 bases and J gave up 11 bases; unmatched junction bases: 8. CDR3: CASRVGLAGSEYF. The DNA of the CDR3 is TGTGCCAGCAGGGTCGGACTAGCGGGATCCGAGTACTTC.

This clonotype has ten or more counts. The chain uses TRBV10-3 and TRBJ2-3; D might be TRBD1 (6 bases). This CDR3 region has 15 residues. Germline-derived CDR1 and CDR2 are ENHRY and SYGVKD. V was pared by 4 bases and J by 0 bases, with 11 bases between. The CDR3 nucleotides read TGTGCCATCAGTGGGTCCAGGGGAAGCACAGATACGCAGTATTTT. Protein sequence: CAISGSRGSTDTQYF.

The gene calls are TRBV12-3 or TRBV12-4 and TRBJ2-6; D might be TRBD1 or TRBD2, each matching 5 bases. V was shortened by 3 bases and J by 2 bases, with 14 bases between the two germline ends. The CDR3 is made up of 17 amino acids. The CDR3 protein is CASSFGDGKAGANVLTF. In DNA, the CDR3 is TGTGCCAGCAGTTTTGGGGACGGCAAGGCTGGGGCCAACGTCCTGACTTTC.

This clonotype was counted between two and nine times. The rearrangement joins TRBV5-1 to TRBJ2-5, with a weak D call TRBD2 (5 bases). From germline, CDR1 is SGHRS and CDR2 YFSETQ. The CDR3 has 13 amino acids. Trimming cost V 5 bases and J 1 base, with 9 bases left between them. This CDR3 reads CASSVSGQETQYF. The CDR3 DNA sequence: TGCGCCAGCAGTGTGAGCGGCCAAGAGACCCAGTACTTC.